Described below is a single T cell receptor (beta chain) sequence and its context. The antigen remains unidentified. The CDR3 covers 13 residues. Germline lookup yields CDR1 SGHAT and CDR2 FQNNGV. V was trimmed by 2 bases and J by 1 base, leaving 5 bases between them. 13 Jbeta primers and 60 Vbeta primers were used for the PCR. Some clones are missing from TCRdb's copy, which holds only in-frame ones; the method was immunoSEQ multiplex PCR. The table records some 150,000 clones, 60% to 80% of them present only once. The sample is drawn from a study of cytomegalovirus exposure and HLA in healthy donors. Study-level findings and limits: The authors excluded some V segments, including TRBV6-2 and TRBV6-3, as indistinguishable. Analysis performed later showed TCR beta chains linked to HLA being more clonally expanded than equally common others.

This sequence originates from a male donor in good health and CMV-seronegative. The specimen was PBMCs. The rearrangement joins TRBV11-2 to TRBJ1-1; unclear D gene. This CDR3 reads CASSLRANTEAFF. As DNA, the CDR3 is TGTGCCAGCAGCTTAAGAGCGAACACTGAAGCTTTCTTT.